What follows are 27 T cell receptor beta chains derived from one specimen sequenced in a study of radiation and T cells in renal cell carcinoma. Using immunoSEQ multiplex PCR, the repertoire was profiled, and TCRdb retains in-frame clones only, with some absent. The data show about 77,000 clones, roughly 80% seen once. Time point noted: blood 4 weeks post-SBRT, at nephrectomy. Treatment denoted: 15 Gy SBRT to primary tumor, nephrectomy 4 weeks later. The sample here was blood, taken from a patient whose treatment included radiotherapy and nephrectomy. These receptors came from a woman aged 60 to 75 with renal cell carcinoma.

This sequence joins TRBV9 and TRBJ1-6; a weak D match, TRBD1 (6 bases). This CDR3 has 18 amino acids. The V end lost 3 bases, the J end lost 0 bases, and 16 bases lay between the germline ends. The germline gives CDR1 SGDLS, CDR2 YYNGEE. CDR3 in DNA: TGTGCCAGCAGCGGCTACAGGAGGGGGAGCTCCTATAATTCACCCCTCCACTTT. Protein sequence: CASSGYRRGSSYNSPLHF.

The chain couples TRBV2 to TRBJ2-3; TRBD2 aligns across 12 bases. This CDR3 region has 13 residues. Germline CDR1 reads SNHLY; CDR2 reads FYNNEI. The ends lost 6 bases at V and 5 bases at J; junction bases unmatched: 0. The CDR3 DNA is TGTGCCAGCAGGGGACTAGCGGGAGATACGCAGTATTTT. Translated, it gives CASRGLAGDTQYF.

This clone was counted between two and nine times. The gene calls are TRBV4-1 and TRBJ1-1, with TRBD1 as a possible D gene (5 bases). V lost 1 base to trimming and J lost 0 bases, with 6 bases between them. The length of the CDR3 is 14 residues. The germline CDR1 and CDR2 sequences are MGHRA and YSYEKL. This CDR3 reads CASSQGRVNTEAFF. The DNA for the CDR3 is TGCGCCAGCAGCCAAGGCAGGGTGAACACTGAAGCTTTCTTT.

The chain recombines TRBV7-9 with TRBJ1-2; D is undetermined. Trimming shortened V by 1 base and J by 4 bases, and 16 bases separated the two germline ends. Germline V CDR1 and CDR2: SEHNR, FQNEAQ (reference sequence). This CDR3 has 16 residues. The CDR3 loop is CASSLVPPGRGYGYTF. CDR3 DNA: TGTGCCAGCAGCTTAGTTCCCCCCGGGCGGGGCTATGGCTACACCTTC.

Only one count was recorded for this clone. The rearrangement uses TRBV7-6 and TRBJ2-2, with no clear D. Germline lookup yields CDR1 SGHVS and CDR2 FNYEAQ. The CDR3 is made up of 17 amino acids. Trimming stripped 5 bases from V and 8 bases from J, with 24 bases between. CDR3 sequence reads: CASSPTQPGFVTGELFF. CDR3 nucleotides: TGTGCCAGCAGCCCAACACAGCCGGGTTTCGTAACGGGGGAGCTGTTTTTT.

The chain uses TRBV7-3 and TRBJ2-3; D gene unclear. Per the germline V gene, CDR1 is SGHTA and CDR2 is FQGTGA. Trimming took 3 bases from V and 2 from J, leaving 9 bases between them. This CDR3 comprises 14 residues. CDR3 DNA: TGTGCCAGCAGCTTGGCTGGGTACACAGATACGCAGTATTTT. Protein product: CASSLAGYTDTQYF. The full variable domain, its missing parts supplied by reference TRBV7-3 and TRBJ2-3, is GAGVSQTPSNKVTEKGKYVELRCDPISGHTALYWYRQSLGQGPEFLIYFQGTGAADDSGLPNDRFFAVRPEGSVSTLKIQRTERGDSAVYLCASSLAGYTDTQYFGPGTRLTVL.

In DNA form, the CDR3 reads TGTGCCAGTAGTATGGGGGGGGCCCGAGGAAGCACTGAAGCTTTCTTT. It specifies CASSMGGARGSTEAFF. The chain uses TRBV19 and TRBJ1-1, with a tentative D call TRBD1 (6 bases). The CDR3 consists of 16 residues. In germline, CDR1 is LNHDA, CDR2 SQIVND (reference sequence). Trimming removed 3 bases from V and 4 bases from J, with 18 bases in between.

This chain links TRBV5-4 with TRBJ2-3; possible D gene TRBD1, 5 bases. This CDR3 contains 13 residues. V shed 1 base and J shed 4 bases, with 7 bases lying between them. Per the germline V gene, CDR1 is SGHNT and CDR2 is YYREEE (reference sequence). The CDR3 spells CASSLTGSDTQYF. CDR3 in DNA: TGTGCCAGCAGCTTGACAGGCTCAGATACGCAGTATTTT.

The chain couples TRBV7-2 to TRBJ2-2; D possibly corresponds to TRBD2 (5 bases). The V end was cut by 4 bases, the J end by 1 base, with 10 bases between. Per germline, CDR1 SGHTA and CDR2 FQGNSA. CDR3 size: 15 residues. The CDR3 DNA is TGTGCCAGCAGCTGGAGGAGCGTGAACACCGGGGAGCTGTTTTTT. As protein: CASSWRSVNTGELFF.

The DNA for the CDR3 is TGTGCCAGCAGCTTATCGCCGGACGGGGAGCTGTTTTTT. It specifies CASSLSPDGELFF. V gene TRBV7-2 combines with J gene TRBJ2-2; D is unclear. Trimming stripped 2 bases from V and 7 bases from J, with 8 bases between. Germline V lookup: CDR1 SGHTA, CDR2 FQGNSA. The CDR3 contains 13 residues.

This clone has just a few counts. The rearrangement joins TRBV5-8 to TRBJ2-1, with TRBD1 matching 8 bases. Germline V gives CDR1 SGHTS, CDR2 YDEGEE. This CDR3 region has 15 residues. The V gene end was trimmed by 0 bases and the J gene end by 3 bases; junction bases not matched to a gene: 2. The CDR3 sequence: CASSLGTGIYNEQFF. CDR3 nucleotide sequence: TGTGCCAGCAGCTTGGGGACAGGGATCTACAATGAGCAGTTCTTC.

The chain has TRBV19 and TRBJ2-3; 7 bases are shared with TRBD1. The CDR3 has 13 amino acids. The V gene's germline CDR1 is LNHDA and CDR2 SQIVND (reference sequence). With 6 bases clipped from V and 4 bases from J, the junction kept 4 bases outside the gene matches. In DNA form, the CDR3 reads TGTGCCAGTAGCCCGACAGGGTCAGATACGCAGTATTTT. As protein: CASSPTGSDTQYF.

J is TRBJ1-4 and V is TRBV11-2, with TRBD1 matching over 9 bases. CDR1 is SGHAT, CDR2 FQNNGV, per germline. Trimming took 5 bases from V and 12 from J; bases not matched to a gene: 7. This CDR3 has 13 residues. CDR3 sequence (DNA): TGTGCCAGCAGCATGACAGGGGGTGGAGAACTGTTTTTT. It codes for CASSMTGGGELFF. The full variable domain, completed using reference TRBV11-2 and TRBJ1-4, is EAGVAQSPRYKIIEKRQSVAFWCNPISGHATLYWYQQILGQGPKLLIQFQNNGVVDDSQLPKDRFSAERLKGVDSTLKIQPAKLEDSAVYLCASSMTGGGELFFGSGTQLSVL.

The chain links TRBV2 to TRBJ2-3; 9 bases align to TRBD1. V was pared by 2 bases and J by 4 bases, with 4 bases of the junction left unmatched. The CDR3 extends over 15 amino acids. In germline, CDR1 is SNHLY, CDR2 FYNNEI. The CDR3 DNA reads TGTGCCAGCAGTGAACCCTGGACAGGGGCAGATACGCAGTATTTT. Protein: CASSEPWTGADTQYF. Based on the CDR3 plus reference TRBV2 and TRBJ2-3, the full variable domain is EPEVTQTPSHQVTQMGQEVILRCVPISNHLYFYWYRQILGQKVEFLVSFYNNEISEKSEIFDDQFSVERPDGSNFTLKIRSTKLEDSAMYFCASSEPWTGADTQYFGPGTRLTVL.

In DNA form, the CDR3 reads TGTGCCAGCAGCCCCTCGGGGGGGGGCAGATACAATGAGCAGTTCTTC. It yields the protein CASSPSGGGRYNEQFF. V and J are TRBV7-3 and TRBJ2-1; 8 bases are shared with TRBD2. Germline V CDR1 and CDR2: SGHTA, FQGTGA. V trimming: 5 bases; J trimming: 4 bases; junction bases outside the gene matches: 10. CDR3 length equals 16 residues.

The rearrangement uses TRBV19 and TRBJ2-3, with D possibly TRBD2 on 7 matching bases. V shed 5 bases and J shed 1 base, with 19 bases lying between them. The CDR3 consists of 17 residues. Germline CDR1 reads LNHDA; CDR2 reads SQIVND (reference sequence). Here the CDR3 DNA reads TGTGCCAGTAGTTGGGGGGGCCTATCGGAAGGCACAGATACGCAGTATTTT. This translates into CASSWGGLSEGTDTQYF. The whole variable domain, filled in from reference TRBV19 and TRBJ2-3, reads DGGITQSPKYLFRKEGQNVTLSCEQNLNHDAMYWYRQDPGQGLRLIYYSQIVNDFQKGDIAEGYSVSREKKESFPLTVTSAQKNPTAFYLCASSWGGLSEGTDTQYFGPGTRLTVL.

The chain has TRBV28 and TRBJ2-7, with D possibly TRBD1 on 6 matching bases. The ends were cut back, 3 bases at V and 4 bases at J, with 10 bases in the middle. Germline loops: CDR1 MDHEN, CDR2 SYDVKM. The length of the CDR3 is 13 residues. The CDR3 bases are TGTGCCAGCAGTTTGTGGGGGCAATACGAGCAGTACTTC. It is translated as CASSLWGQYEQYF.

To note about this clone: Other DNA variants within this sample encode the same CDR3. The chain uses TRBV9 and TRBJ2-7; perhaps TRBD2 as D (5 bases). The CDR3 totals 13 residues. V lost 2 bases and J 1 base, leaving 7 bases between the germline ends. Germline CDR1 and CDR2: SGDLS and YYNGEE. The CDR3 reads CASSVGDSYEQYF. Here the CDR3 DNA reads TGTGCCAGCAGCGTCGGGGATTCCTACGAGCAGTACTTC.

The rearrangement uses TRBV29-1 and TRBJ2-2; a weak D match, TRBD2 (6 bases). The CDR3 consists of 13 residues. Between the trimmed V and J ends, which lost 4 bases and 7 bases, there was a span of 13 bases. The germline gives CDR1 SQVTM, CDR2 ANQGSEA. CDR3 region: CSVAVRGGGELFF. Here the CDR3 DNA reads TGCAGCGTTGCGGTTAGGGGAGGCGGGGAGCTGTTTTTT.

The chain has TRBV30 and TRBJ1-1; perhaps TRBD1 as D (6 bases). The CDR3 covers 14 residues. Germline V lookup: CDR1 GTSNPN, CDR2 SVGIG (reference sequence). The V gene lost 2 bases and the J gene lost 4 bases, with 14 bases spanning the gap. Here the CDR3 reads CAWSIRGAGTEAFF. In DNA form, the CDR3 reads TGTGCCTGGAGTATCAGGGGCGCTGGCACTGAAGCTTTCTTT.

This chain joins TRBV5-1 and TRBJ2-5; no clear D. Trimming pared 4 bases from V and 10 bases from J, leaving 17 bases between. The CDR3 has 13 amino acids. Looked up from germline, CDR1 is SGHRS and CDR2 is YFSETQ. CDR3 DNA: TGCGCCAGCAGCGGTAGTCCGGAACAGCACCAGTACTTC. Protein: CASSGSPEQHQYF. Filled out from reference TRBV5-1 and TRBJ2-5, the complete variable domain reads KAGVTQTPRYLIKTRGQQVTLSCSPISGHRSVSWYQQTPGQGLQFLFEYFSETQRNKGNFPGRFSGRQFSNSRSEMNVSTLELGDSALYLCASSGSPEQHQYFGPGTRLLVL.

J is TRBJ1-5 and V is TRBV6-5; D is possibly TRBD1 (5 bases). This CDR3 contains 11 residues. Trimming shortened V by 6 bases and J by 12 bases, and 12 bases separated the two germline ends. Germline lookup yields CDR1 MNHEY and CDR2 SVGAGI. CDR3: CASSPPGGQHF. CDR3 sequence (DNA): TGTGCCAGCAGCCCCCCTGGGGGCCAGCATTTT.

The J gene is TRBJ2-3, the V gene TRBV5-6; 8 positions agree with TRBD1. The germline V gene has CDR1 SGHDT and CDR2 YYEEEE. The CDR3 sequence is 14 residues long. V was clipped by 2 bases and J by 3 bases; unmatched bases: 2. The CDR3 region is CASSFGQGTDTQYF. For the CDR3, the DNA is TGTGCCAGCAGCTTCGGACAGGGAACAGATACGCAGTATTTT.

The CDR3 sequence: CASSQGARTEAFF. For the CDR3, the DNA is TGTGCCAGTAGTCAGGGGGCCCGCACTGAAGCTTTCTTT. This rearrangement joins TRBV19 to TRBJ1-1; 8 bases line up with TRBD1. V shed 5 bases and J 4 bases; nucleotides not matched to a gene: 3. The CDR3 runs to 13 residues. Germline lookup yields CDR1 LNHDA and CDR2 SQIVND (reference sequence).

The chain combines TRBV9 with TRBJ1-5, with no clear D. The V gene lost 7 bases and the J gene lost 7 bases, with 15 bases spanning the gap. Germline lookup yields CDR1 SGDLS and CDR2 YYNGEE. The CDR3 consists of 13 residues. CDR3 amino acids: CASGLEGGQPQHF. The CDR3 bases are TGTGCCAGCGGTCTGGAGGGAGGCCAGCCCCAGCATTTT.

The V call is TRBV9, the J call TRBJ1-1; possibly TRBD1 for D (6 bases). The V end lost 0 bases, the J end lost 0 bases, and 9 bases lay between the germline ends. The germline gives CDR1 SGDLS, CDR2 YYNGEE. The CDR3 loop spans 15 amino acids. CDR3 nucleotide sequence: TGTGCCAGCAGCGTAGGCGGACAGATGAACACTGAAGCTTTCTTT. It is translated as CASSVGGQMNTEAFF. The full variable domain, in which reference TRBV9 and TRBJ1-1 provide the parts outside the CDR3, is DSGVTQTPKHLITATGQRVTLRCSPRSGDLSVYWYQQSLDQGLQFLIQYYNGEERAKGNILERFSAQQFPDLHSELNLSSLELGDSALYFCASSVGGQMNTEAFFGQGTRLTVV.

The rearrangement uses TRBV6-6 and TRBJ2-1; perhaps TRBD1 as D (6 bases). The V end lost 6 bases, the J end lost 4 bases, and 10 bases lay between the germline ends. The CDR3 covers 13 residues. Germline CDR1 MNHNY, CDR2 SVGAGI (reference sequence). CDR3 residues: CASSLDRYNEQFF. The DNA of the CDR3 is TGTGCCAGCAGCCTGGACAGATACAATGAGCAGTTCTTC.